Described below is a single T cell receptor beta chain sequence and its context. What it binds is unknown. In germline, CDR1 is WNHNN, CDR2 SYGVQD (reference sequence). This CDR3 spans 14 amino acids. Trimming pared 4 bases from V and 4 bases from J, leaving 12 bases between. The sample belongs to a study of OX40 agonist ivuxolimab in advanced cancers. Looking at the study overall: Patients received the agonistic anti-OX40 (CD134) antibody ivuxolimab. Participants could have had prior anti-PD-1, anti-PD-L1 or anti-CTLA-4 therapy, and about 40% had some.

General study findings and limits: Averaged across samples, CD8+ T cells carried more expanded clones than CD4+ did.

TCRdb's table, derived via immunoSEQ multiplex PCR, lists solely in-frame clones and lacks some. This sample yields approximately 70,000 clones, of which around 73% are seen a single time; roughly 1.6% belongs to the top ten. Autoimmune disease history or systemic immunosuppression excluded patients. The chain couples TRBV10-1 to TRBJ2-3; D not certain. The receptor was isolated from an adult with an advanced solid tumor such as melanoma, head and neck, liver or kidney cancer. Here the sequenced sample was CD4+ or CD8+ T cells sorted from blood, taken in a trial of the OX40 agonist ivuxolimab. The CDR3 protein is CASSVNLRPDTQYF. The DNA of the CDR3 is TGCGCCAGCAGTGTTAACTTAAGGCCAGATACGCAGTATTTT.